The text below deals with one TCR beta chain. Its antigen is as yet unknown. The naive CD8 subset, CD45RO-negative cells positively selected for CCR7, excluded terminally differentiated effector memory CD45RA+ cells. Profiling relied on immunoSEQ multiplex PCR, and the TCRdb table lists in-frame clones only, not all of them. The data show millions of clones, under 95% seen once. Germline V gene sequence: CDR1 MNHEY, CDR2 SMNVEV (reference sequence). This CDR3 is 14 amino acids long. The J segment lost 7 bases and the V segment lost 6 bases, leaving 6 bases of the junction unmatched. This sample was included in a study of shared clonotypes between healthy human individuals. Study conclusions and caveats: Sampling included only blood; tissue repertoires likely differ. What rarefaction showed was incomplete sorted-subset sequencing despite large depth. Naive subsets, compared against memory subsets, generally had larger estimated richness values.

The clonotype originates from a man younger than 35 in good health. Some clones in this sample may be carry-over from other donors' samples. The sequencing input was naive CD8+ T cells from PBMCs. The chain combines TRBV27 with TRBJ2-1, with 10 bases lining up with TRBD1. CDR3 in amino acids: CASSVGQGMNEQFF. CDR3 nucleotides: TGTGCCAGCAGCGTGGGACAGGGGATGAATGAGCAGTTCTTC.